The rows below give T cell receptor beta chains drawn from one sample of a study of T cell responses to AZD1222 COVID-19 vaccine. Profiling relied on immunoSEQ multiplex PCR, and the TCRdb table lists in-frame clones only, not all of them. This table holds 95,000 to 150,000 clones, roughly 90% found once. Sequencing used peripheral blood, obtained on day 0 of AZD1222 vaccination. All receptors derive from an adult in good health. Each CDR3 is given with its conserved first and last residue. Fields, in order: clone size, V gene, D gene, J gene, CDR3 DNA, CDR3 protein. A D gene is named only where the DNA matches it firmly. The listing skips clone size in some rows; elsewhere it reads once, few, many or a size class.

NA	TRBV11-1	NA	TRBJ2-7	TGTGCCAGCAGCTTACGGGGGAACTACTACGAGCAGTACTTC	CASSLRGNYYEQYF
NA	TRBV6-5	NA	TRBJ2-7	TGTGCCAGCCACCGAGGGGCGGGGGAGCAGTACTTC	CASHRGAGEQYF
NA	TRBV27	NA	TRBJ1-1	TGTGCCAGCAGTTTATCGGGGATCATGAACACTGAAGCTTTCTTT	CASSLSGIMNTEAFF
NA	TRBV5-1	NA	TRBJ1-1	TGCGCCAGCAGCTTGGGCCCCCTGACCGCTGAAGCTTTCTTT	CASSLGPLTAEAFF
NA	TRBV27	TRBD1	TRBJ1-1	TGTGCCAGCTACAGGACAGGACTGAACACTGAAGCTTTCTTT	CASYRTGLNTEAFF
NA	TRBV18	NA	TRBJ2-5	TGTGCCAGCTCACCAATATTAGACGAGACCCAGTACTTC	CASSPILDETQYF
NA	TRBV29-1	NA	TRBJ1-1	TGCAGCGCTCCGGACGGACACACTGAAGCTTTCTTT	CSAPDGHTEAFF
NA	TRBV11-2	TRBD2	TRBJ2-1	TGTGCCAGCAGCTCCGGGACTAGCGAGTACAATGAGCAGTTCTTC	CASSSGTSEYNEQFF
NA	TRBV6-5	NA	TRBJ2-1	TGTGCCAGCAGCCTCAACCCGAGCCATGAGCAGTTCTTC	CASSLNPSHEQFF
NA	TRBV2	TRBD2	TRBJ2-5	TGTGCCAGCAGTGGGTTTAGCGGGAGGGTGGAGACCCAGTACTTC	CASSGFSGRVETQYF
NA	TRBV2	TRBD2	TRBJ2-7	TGTGCCAGCAGTCAAAAACTAGCGGGAGAGGGATACGAGCAGTACTTC	CASSQKLAGEGYEQYF
NA	TRBV9	TRBD1	TRBJ2-3	TGTGCCAGCAGCGTCAGGGGGAGATGGACAGATACGCAGTATTTT	CASSVRGRWTDTQYF
NA	TRBV6-5	NA	TRBJ2-7	TGTGCCAGCAGACTAGACAGCTCCTACGAGCAGTACTTC	CASRLDSSYEQYF
few	TRBV6-4	NA	TRBJ2-3	TGTGCCAGCAGTGACGACGAGAGGGGTACGCAGTATTTT	CASSDDERGTQYF
NA	TRBV18	NA	TRBJ2-1	TGTGCCAGCTCACCAGGTACTGTCAATGAGCAGTTCTTC	CASSPGTVNEQFF
NA	TRBV6-2/TRBV6-3	TRBD2	TRBJ2-7	TGTGCCAGCAGTTACTCTAGCGGGAGTTACGAGCAGTACTTC	CASSYSSGSYEQYF
NA	TRBV3-1/TRBV3-2	NA	TRBJ2-2	TGTGCCAGCAGCCTTTCTGTGGGGACCGGGGAGCTGTTTTTT	CASSLSVGTGELFF
NA	TRBV19	NA	TRBJ2-2	TGTGCCAGTAGTATATTATCAACCGGGGAGCTGTTTTTT	CASSILSTGELFF
NA	TRBV4-3	NA	TRBJ2-2	TGCGCCAGCAGCCAAGATGCCACTAGTAGGTCCGGGGAGCTGTTTTTT	CASSQDATSRSGELFF
NA	TRBV7-9	TRBD1	TRBJ1-1	TGTGCCAGCAGCTTATGGGACAGCGTGAACACTGAAGCTTTCTTT	CASSLWDSVNTEAFF
once	TRBV3-1/TRBV3-2	NA	TRBJ2-3	TGTGCCAGCAGCCAAGGAGGTACTGCAGATACGCAGTATTTT	CASSQGGTADTQYF
NA	TRBV7-9	TRBD2	TRBJ2-3	TGTGCCAGCAGCTTCGGACTAGCCTTTAGCACAGATACGCAGTATTTT	CASSFGLAFSTDTQYF
once	TRBV4-1	TRBD1	TRBJ1-2	TGCGCCAGCAGCCAAGAGACCGGGCCAGGGGGACATGGCTACACCTTC	CASSQETGPGGHGYTF
NA	TRBV28	NA	TRBJ1-5	TGTGCCAGCAGTACCAGGGATAAGCCCCAGCATTTT	CASSTRDKPQHF
NA	TRBV25-1	NA	TRBJ2-7	TGTGCCAGCAGTGAATATACAGGTTCCTACGAGCAGTACTTC	CASSEYTGSYEQYF
NA	TRBV28	NA	TRBJ2-2	TGTGCCAGCAGCCTGGTTATGGATGGGGGTCCGAACACCGGGGAGCTGTTTTTT	CASSLVMDGGPNTGELFF
NA	TRBV30	NA	TRBJ1-2	TGTGCCTGGAGTGTAAGTCCGGGGAATCCCTATGGCTACACCTTC	CAWSVSPGNPYGYTF
NA	TRBV28	NA	TRBJ2-5	TGTGCCAGCAGTTTGGGGGGCCAAGAGACCCAGTACTTC	CASSLGGQETQYF
NA	TRBV18	TRBD1	TRBJ1-3	TGTGCCAGCTCTTCCAGGGGGCAAGGAAACACCATATATTTT	CASSSRGQGNTIYF
NA	TRBV2	TRBD1	TRBJ2-7	TGTGCCAGCAGGGCCCCGGGACAGGGCCCCACAAGGTTCGAGCAGTACTTC	CASRAPGQGPTRFEQYF
NA	TRBV7-9	TRBD1	TRBJ1-1	TGTGCCAGCAGCTTAGAAGGCAGGGGGAATTTTGAAGCTTTCTTT	CASSLEGRGNFEAFF
NA	TRBV5-1	NA	TRBJ2-3	TGCGCCAGCAGCTTGGCAACAGCTACCACAGATACGCAGTATTTT	CASSLATATTDTQYF
NA	TRBV30	TRBD1	TRBJ1-4	TGTGCCTGGCGAGGGACAGGCTATGAAAAACTGTTTTTT	CAWRGTGYEKLFF
NA	TRBV28	NA	TRBJ2-7	TGTGCCAGCAGGGCGGGACCCTCTTCCTACGAGCAGTACTTC	CASRAGPSSYEQYF
NA	TRBV12-3/TRBV12-4	NA	TRBJ2-5	TGTGCCAGCAGTGAGACAGAGACCCAGTACTTC	CASSETETQYF
NA	TRBV4-3	NA	TRBJ1-2	TGCGCCAGCAGCCAAGACTTCACTAGCGAAGGAAACTATGGCTACACCTTC	CASSQDFTSEGNYGYTF
NA	TRBV10-2	TRBD1	TRBJ1-2	TGCGCCAGCAGCCCAAAGCCTCGGGACAGTTGGGATGGCTACACCTTC	CASSPKPRDSWDGYTF
NA	TRBV29-1	TRBD1	TRBJ1-1	TGCAGCGTGTTACAGGGGACTGAAGCTTTCTTT	CSVLQGTEAFF
few	TRBV29-1	TRBD1	TRBJ2-1	TGCAGCGGAAGAAGGGACAGGGAATACAATGAGCAGTTCTTC	CSGRRDREYNEQFF
NA	TRBV28	TRBD1	TRBJ2-7	TGTGCCACCCCAAGGGACAGGGAGGACTTC	CATPRDREDF
once	TRBV5-6	TRBD1	TRBJ2-7	TGTGCCAGCAGCCTGGCAGGACAGGGACCCGAGCAGTACTTC	CASSLAGQGPEQYF
NA	TRBV4-1	NA	TRBJ2-7	TGCGCCAGCAGCCAACGGACCTCTTCCTACGAGCAGTACTTC	CASSQRTSSYEQYF
NA	TRBV4-3	TRBD1	TRBJ2-7	TGCGCCAGCAGCCAGGACTGGACAGGGGGCTGGTACGAGCAGTACTTC	CASSQDWTGGWYEQYF
NA	TRBV7-9	NA	TRBJ2-7	TGTGCCAGCAGCGTTGGGAGCTCCTACGAGCAGTACTTC	CASSVGSSYEQYF
NA	TRBV24-1	TRBD1	TRBJ1-5	TGTGCCACCAGCCCGACAGGGGGTTCTGCTCAGCCCCAGCATTTT	CATSPTGGSAQPQHF
NA	TRBV24-1	NA	TRBJ1-1	TGTGCCACCAGAGGGGTTGGCACTGAAGCTTTCTTT	CATRGVGTEAFF
NA	TRBV5-1	TRBD1	TRBJ2-1	TGCGCCAGCAGCCCCGGGACAGACCCAGGTGAGCAGTTCTTC	CASSPGTDPGEQFF
NA	TRBV19	NA	TRBJ1-2	TGTGCCAGTAGTATACCGGGAGGAGAGGCCTATGGCTACACCTTC	CASSIPGGEAYGYTF
NA	TRBV3-1/TRBV3-2	NA	TRBJ2-5	TGTGCCAGCAGCCAAACCCAGGGGGGCTCTCAAGAGACCCAGTACTTC	CASSQTQGGSQETQYF
once	TRBV5-4	TRBD1	TRBJ2-7	TGTGCCAGCAGCTCCGGGACAGGGGTCTACGAGCAGTACTTC	CASSSGTGVYEQYF
NA	TRBV4-2	NA	TRBJ1-5	TGTGCCAGCAGCCAAGTGAACGGCAATCAGCCCCAGCATTTT	CASSQVNGNQPQHF
NA	TRBV3-1/TRBV3-2	NA	TRBJ1-3	TGTGCCAGCAGCCCAGGGGAAGGTGGAAACACCATATATTTT	CASSPGEGGNTIYF
NA	TRBV11-3	NA	TRBJ1-2	TGTGCCAGCAGCTTAGATGGGACCCGTCTGGGCTATGGCTACACCTTC	CASSLDGTRLGYGYTF
few	TRBV6-5	NA	TRBJ2-7	TGTGCCAACCCCCCTCCTCCTATTCCAACCTACGAGCAGTACTTC	CANPPPPIPTYEQYF